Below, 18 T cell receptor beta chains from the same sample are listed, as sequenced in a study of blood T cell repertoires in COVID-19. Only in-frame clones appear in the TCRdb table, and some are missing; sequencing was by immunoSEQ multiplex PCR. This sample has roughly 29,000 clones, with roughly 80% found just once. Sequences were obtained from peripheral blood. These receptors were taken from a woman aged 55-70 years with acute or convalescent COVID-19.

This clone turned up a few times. CDR3 amino acids: CASSISLRSSYNEQFF. The CDR3 coding sequence is TGTGCCAGCAGCATTTCACTTCGTAGTTCCTACAATGAGCAGTTCTTC. V is TRBV7-2 and J is TRBJ2-1; D gene ambiguous. CDR3 length equals 16 residues. Trimming shortened V by 5 bases and J by 1 base, and 15 bases separated the two germline ends. The V gene's germline CDR1 is SGHTA and CDR2 FQGNSA. Full variable domain (rest looked up from reference TRBV7-2 and TRBJ2-1): GAGVSQSPSNKVTEKGKDVELRCDPISGHTALYWYRQSLGQGLEFLIYFQGNSAPDKSGLPSDRFSAERTGGSVSTLTIQRTQQEDSAVYLCASSISLRSSYNEQFFGPGTRLTVL.

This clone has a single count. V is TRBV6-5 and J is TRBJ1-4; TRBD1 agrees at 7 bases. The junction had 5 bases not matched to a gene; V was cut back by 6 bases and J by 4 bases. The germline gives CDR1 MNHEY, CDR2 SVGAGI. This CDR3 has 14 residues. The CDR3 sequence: CASSRGQLNEKLFF. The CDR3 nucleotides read TGTGCCAGCAGCCGGGGACAGCTTAATGAAAAACTGTTTTTT.

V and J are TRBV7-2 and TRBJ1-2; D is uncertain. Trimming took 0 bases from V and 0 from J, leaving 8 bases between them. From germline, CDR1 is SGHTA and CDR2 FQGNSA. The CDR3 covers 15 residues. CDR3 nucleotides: TGTGCCAGCAGCTTAGCCACGGGAGCTAACTATGGCTACACCTTC. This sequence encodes CASSLATGANYGYTF.

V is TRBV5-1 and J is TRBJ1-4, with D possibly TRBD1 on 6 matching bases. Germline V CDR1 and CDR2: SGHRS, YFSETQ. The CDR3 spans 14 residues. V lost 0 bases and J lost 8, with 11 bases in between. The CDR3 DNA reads TGCGCCAGCAGCTTGGGACCCCAGGGGGAAAAACTGTTTTTT. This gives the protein CASSLGPQGEKLFF.

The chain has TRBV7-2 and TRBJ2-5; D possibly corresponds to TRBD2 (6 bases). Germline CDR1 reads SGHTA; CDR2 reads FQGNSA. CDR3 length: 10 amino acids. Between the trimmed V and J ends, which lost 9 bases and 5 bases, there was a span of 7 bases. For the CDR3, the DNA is TGTGCCAGAGGGAGGGAGACCCAGTACTTC. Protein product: CARGRETQYF.

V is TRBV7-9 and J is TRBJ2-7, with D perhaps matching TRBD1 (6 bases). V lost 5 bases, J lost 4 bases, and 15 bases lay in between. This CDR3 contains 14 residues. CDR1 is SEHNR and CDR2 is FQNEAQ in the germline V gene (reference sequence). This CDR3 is CASSQNRVGYEQYF. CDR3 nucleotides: TGTGCCAGCAGCCAAAACAGGGTCGGGTACGAGCAGTACTTC.

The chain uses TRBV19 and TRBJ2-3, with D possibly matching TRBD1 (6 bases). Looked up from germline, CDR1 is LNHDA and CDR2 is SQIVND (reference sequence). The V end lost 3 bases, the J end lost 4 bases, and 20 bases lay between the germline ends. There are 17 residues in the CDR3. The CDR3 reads CASSISFRAGVADTQYF. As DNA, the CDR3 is TGTGCCAGTAGTATTAGTTTTCGGGCAGGGGTGGCAGATACGCAGTATTTT.

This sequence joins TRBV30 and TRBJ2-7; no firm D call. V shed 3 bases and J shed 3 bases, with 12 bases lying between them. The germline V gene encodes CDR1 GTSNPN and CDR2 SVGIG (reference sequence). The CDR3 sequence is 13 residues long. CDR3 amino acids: CAWSPAIYYEQYF. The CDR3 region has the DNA TGTGCCTGGAGCCCCGCTATTTACTACGAGCAGTACTTC.

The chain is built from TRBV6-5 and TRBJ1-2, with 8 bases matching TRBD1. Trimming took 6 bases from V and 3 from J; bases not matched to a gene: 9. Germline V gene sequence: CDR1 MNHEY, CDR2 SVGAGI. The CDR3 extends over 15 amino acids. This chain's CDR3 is CASSAYSTGDYGYTF. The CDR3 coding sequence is TGTGCCAGCAGCGCCTACTCGACAGGGGACTATGGCTACACCTTC.

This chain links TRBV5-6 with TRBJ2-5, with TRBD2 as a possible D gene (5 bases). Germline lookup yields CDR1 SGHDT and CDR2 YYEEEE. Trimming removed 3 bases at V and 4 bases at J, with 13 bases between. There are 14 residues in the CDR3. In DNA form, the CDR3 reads TGTGCCAGCAGCTCCGGGTTAGAGGGAGAGACCCAGTACTTC. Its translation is CASSSGLEGETQYF.

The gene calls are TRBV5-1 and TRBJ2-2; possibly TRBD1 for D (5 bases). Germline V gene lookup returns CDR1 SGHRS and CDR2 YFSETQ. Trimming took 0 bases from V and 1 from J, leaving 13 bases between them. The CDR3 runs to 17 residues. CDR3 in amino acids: CASSLASGALNTGELFF. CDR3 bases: TGCGCCAGCAGCTTGGCCAGTGGGGCCCTGAACACCGGGGAGCTGTTTTTT.

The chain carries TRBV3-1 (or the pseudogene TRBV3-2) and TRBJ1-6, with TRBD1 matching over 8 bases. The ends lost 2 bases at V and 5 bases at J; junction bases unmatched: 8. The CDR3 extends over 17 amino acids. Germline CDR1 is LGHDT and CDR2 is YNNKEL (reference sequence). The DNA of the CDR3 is TGTGCCAGCAGCCAAAGGGGGGGGACAGGCCATAATTCACCCCTCCACTTT. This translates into CASSQRGGTGHNSPLHF.

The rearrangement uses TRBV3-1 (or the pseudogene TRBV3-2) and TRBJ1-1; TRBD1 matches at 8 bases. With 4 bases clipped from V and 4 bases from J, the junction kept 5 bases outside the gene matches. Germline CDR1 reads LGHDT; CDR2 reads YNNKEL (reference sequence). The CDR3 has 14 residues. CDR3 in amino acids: CASSLGQGVTEAFF. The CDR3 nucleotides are TGTGCCAGCAGCCTAGGACAGGGTGTCACTGAAGCTTTCTTT.

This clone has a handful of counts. CDR3 amino acids: CASSGQGRLAEAFF. The CDR3 nucleotides read TGTGCCAGCAGTGGACAGGGGAGGTTGGCTGAAGCTTTCTTT. This rearrangement joins TRBV2 to TRBJ1-1; 8 positions agree with TRBD1. The germline gives CDR1 SNHLY, CDR2 FYNNEI. CDR3 length equals 14 residues. V lost 4 bases and J lost 6; bases outside the gene matches: 7.

CDR3 residues: CASSPDRNQPQHF. Here the CDR3 DNA reads TGTGCCAGCAGCCCCGACAGGAATCAGCCCCAGCATTTT. The V and J genes are TRBV11-2 and TRBJ1-5; possible D gene TRBD1, 6 bases. V shed 5 bases and J shed 4 bases, with 9 bases lying between them. Germline V gives CDR1 SGHAT, CDR2 FQNNGV. The CDR3 sequence is 13 residues long.

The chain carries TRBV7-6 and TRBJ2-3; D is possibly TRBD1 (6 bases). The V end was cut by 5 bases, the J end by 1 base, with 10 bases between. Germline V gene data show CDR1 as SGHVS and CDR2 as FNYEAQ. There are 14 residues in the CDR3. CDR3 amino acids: CASSPGHRTDTQYF. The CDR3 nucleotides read TGTGCCAGCAGCCCGGGACACCGCACAGATACGCAGTATTTT. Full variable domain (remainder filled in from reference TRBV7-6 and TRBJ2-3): GAGVSQSPRYKVTKRGQDVALRCDPISGHVSLYWYRQALGQGPEFLTYFNYEAQQDKSGLPNDRFSAERPEGSISTLTIQRTEQRDSAMYRCASSPGHRTDTQYFGPGTRLTVL.

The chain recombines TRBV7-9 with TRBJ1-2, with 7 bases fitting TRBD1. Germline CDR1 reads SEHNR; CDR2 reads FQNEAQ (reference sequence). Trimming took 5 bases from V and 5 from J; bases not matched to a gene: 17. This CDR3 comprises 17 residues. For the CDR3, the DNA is TGTGCCAGCAGCCCCGACGTGGGACAGAAATGGCGGTATGGCTACACCTTC. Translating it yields CASSPDVGQKWRYGYTF.

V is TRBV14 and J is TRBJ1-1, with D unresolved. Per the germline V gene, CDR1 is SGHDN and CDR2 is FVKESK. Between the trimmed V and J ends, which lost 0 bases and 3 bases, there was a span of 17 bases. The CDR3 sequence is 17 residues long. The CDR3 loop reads CASSQESGVTTYTEAFF. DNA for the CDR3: TGTGCCAGCAGCCAAGAGAGCGGGGTGACGACCTACACTGAAGCTTTCTTT. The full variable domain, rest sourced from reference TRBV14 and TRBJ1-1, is EAGVTQFPSHSVIEKGQTVTLRCDPISGHDNLYWYRRVMGKEIKFLLHFVKESKQDESGMPNNRFLAERTGGTYSTLKVQPAELEDSGVYFCASSQESGVTTYTEAFFGQGTRLTVV.